The rows below give T cell receptor beta chains drawn from one sample of a study of post-analysis software for immune sequencing data. TCRdb independently ran MiXCR on the PCR reads; one entry per CDR3 protein. The repertoire holds 150,000 to 200,000 distinct CDR3 sequences, with 35% to 40% as singletons. This material consisted of blood, taken after autologous hematopoietic stem cell transplantation. These receptors originate from a girl aged 5-17 years with multiple sclerosis. The CDR3 runs from the conserved cysteine through the conserved F or W. Each record gives: D gene, V gene, clone size, J gene, CDR3 protein, CDR3 DNA. A D gene is named only where the DNA matches it firmly. Clone size, where shown, is once, few, many, or a class for clones that have expanded.

>TRBD2|TRBV4-3|NA|TRBJ2-7
CASSRQAGYNEQYF
TGCGCCAGCAGCCGCCAAGCGGGATACAATGAGCAGTACTTC
>NA|TRBV6-1|few|TRBJ2-6
CASSEEGSGANVLTF
TGTGCCAGCAGTGAAGAGGGTTCCGGGGCCAACGTCCTGACTTTC
>NA|TRBV5-1|few|TRBJ2-7
CASRGVYEQYF
TGCGCCAGTAGGGGGGTATACGAGCAGTACTTC
>NA|TRBV12-3/TRBV12-4|NA|TRBJ1-2
CASSLAQSDYGYTF
TGTGCCAGCAGTTTGGCCCAGTCCGACTATGGCTACACCTTC
>NA|TRBV24-1|few|TRBJ2-1
CATSDSGSAKEQFF
TGTGCCACCAGTGATTCGGGTAGCGCGAAGGAGCAGTTCTTC
>NA|TRBV7-9|NA|TRBJ2-3
CASSSRGTDTQYF
TGTGCCAGCAGCTCCCGGGGCACAGATACGCAGTATTTT
>NA|TRBV27|once|TRBJ1-5
CASSHRVGNQPQHF
TGTGCCAGCAGTCACAGGGTGGGAAATCAGCCCCAGCATTTT
>NA|TRBV7-2|NA|TRBJ2-3
CASSRDIALADTQYF
TGTGCTAGCAGCAGAGACATCGCCCTGGCAGATACGCAGTATTTT
>NA|TRBV6-5|NA|TRBJ2-1
CASTGSSSYNEQFF
TGTGCCAGCACCGGATCCAGCTCCTACAATGAGCAGTTCTTC
>NA|TRBV20-1|NA|TRBJ2-1
CSARGLDYNEQFF
TGCAGTGCGAGAGGGCTAGACTACAATGAGCAGTTCTTC
>NA|TRBV6-9|many|TRBJ1-5
CAGQTGANQPQHF
TGTGCCGGCCAGACAGGCGCCAATCAGCCCCAGCATTTT
>TRBD2|TRBV19|NA|TRBJ2-7
CASSIVSGRAYEQYF
TGTGCCAGTAGTATTGTGAGCGGGAGGGCCTACGAGCAGTACTTC
>TRBD2|TRBV20-1|few|TRBJ2-5
CSARTSGSGETQYF
TGCAGTGCTAGAACCAGCGGGAGCGGTGAGACCCAGTACTTC
>TRBD1|TRBV7-2|many|TRBJ1-2
CASSGSRGRDGYTF
TGTGCCAGCAGCGGCAGCAGGGGGCGCGATGGCTACACCTTC
>TRBD2|TRBV5-1|NA|TRBJ2-2
CASSRSGRSDTGELFF
TGCGCCAGCAGCCGTAGCGGGAGATCGGACACCGGGGAGCTGTTTTTT
>TRBD1|TRBV20-1|few|TRBJ1-2
CSARDYKVTGGSGYTF
TGCAGTGCTAGAGATTATAAAGTAACAGGGGGCTCTGGCTACACCTTC
>NA|TRBV28|NA|TRBJ2-5
CASSTPVITETQYF
TGTGCCAGCAGTACCCCGGTGATCACAGAGACCCAGTACTTC
>TRBD1|TRBV12-3/TRBV12-4|many|TRBJ2-7
CASSPRDRGAYEQYF
TGTGCCAGCAGTCCCCGGGACAGGGGCGCCTACGAGCAGTACTTC
>TRBD1|TRBV5-1|NA|TRBJ2-7
CASSYRTGRDYEQYF
TGCGCCAGCAGCTACCGGACAGGGCGCGACTACGAGCAGTACTTC
>NA|TRBV11-3|many|TRBJ2-5
CASRLGVETQYF
TGTGCCAGCAGACTGGGGGTGGAGACCCAGTACTTC
>NA|TRBV25-1|NA|TRBJ1-1
CASRRNLLGGAGTEAFF
TGTGCCAGCAGAAGGAACTTGCTGGGGGGAGCTGGCACTGAAGCTTTCTTT
>TRBD2|TRBV10-3|few|TRBJ2-7
CAISEGGRAVGSYEQYF
TGTGCCATCAGTGAGGGCGGGAGGGCCGTAGGTTCCTACGAGCAGTACTTC
>TRBD1|TRBV25-1|NA|TRBJ2-3
CASSESRDRRTDTQYF
TGTGCCAGCAGTGAATCCCGGGACAGGCGAACAGATACGCAGTATTTT
>NA|TRBV20-1|NA|TRBJ1-1
CSATNRGQGRVAFF
TGCAGTGCTACAAATCGGGGGCAGGGGAGAGTTGCTTTCTTT
>NA|TRBV12-3/TRBV12-4|NA|TRBJ1-1
CASSPHQRATEAFF
TGTGCCAGCAGCCCGCATCAGAGGGCAACTGAAGCTTTCTTT